This TCR beta chain originates from a study of CD8+ T cells in alopecia areata. Study outcomes and limitations: For patients receiving tofacitinib, scalp clonality and expanded CD8+ clones among the top 100 significantly decreased. Amid tofacitinib therapy, many expanded lesional clones stayed present in scalp and blood.

About this clone: Its antigen is currently unknown.

RNA extraction and reverse transcription yielded cDNA as sequencing template. Measured with immunoSEQ multiplex PCR; TCRdb has only the in-frame clones, and not every one. The sample lists a few hundred thousand clones; over 45% were seen once. This sample's treatment: oral pan-JAK inhibitor, 5-10 mg twice daily. This TCR derives from a human donor with alopecia areata. The sequences come from CD4+ T cells sorted from blood, collected at approximately week 51, from a patient treated with tofacitinib.

CDR3 DNA sequence: TGCAGCGCTGGGACTGCGAACACCGGGGAGCTGTTTTTT. Protein: CSAGTANTGELFF. The chain has TRBV29-1 and TRBJ2-2; D might be TRBD2 (6 bases). The CDR3 contains 13 residues. V was pared by 7 bases and J by 0 bases, with 9 bases between. Germline CDR1 SQVTM, CDR2 ANQGSEA.